This entry concerns a single T cell receptor beta chain. This CDR3 contains 13 residues. V lost 5 bases and J lost 7, with 15 bases in between. The data stem from a study of T-cell reconstitution after alpha-beta-depleted transplantation in children. Construction of the TCRbeta library involved unique molecular identifiers. TCRdb redid the calling of the PCR reads with MiXCR, one entry per CDR3 protein. The sample contains about 540,000 distinct CDR3 sequences, about 16% of which appear only once. V gene TRBV12-3 or TRBV12-4 combines with J gene TRBJ2-7, with TRBD2 as a possible D gene (5 bases). Sequences were derived from PBMCs from the stem cell graft donor, sampled from the stem cell graft. This TCR derives from a human donor who donated a stem cell graft to a child with acute lymphoblastic leukemia. The CDR3 sequence: CASSPGPSGEQYF. The CDR3 DNA follows: TGTGCCAGCAGTCCCGGGCCCTCGGGAGAGCAGTACTTC.